Included here is one T cell receptor beta chain sequence, with context. The source of the sample is a study of blood T cell repertoires in COVID-19. The wider study: Specimens from acute and convalescent COVID-19 originated in the United States, Italy and Spain. T cells, B-cell-depleted T cells, or PBMCs supplied cDNA or gDNA.

The authors' processing: How many nucleated cells were present was estimated from reference gene primer amplification. Only in-frame clones appear in the TCRdb table, and some are missing; sequencing was by immunoSEQ multiplex PCR. The D gene and trimming were derived from the DNA, and the V and J assignments and clone size from that table. Altogether 50,000 to 75,000 clones are present, around 92% being singletons, with the ten largest covering under 5.5%. V shed 4 bases, J shed 3 bases, and the junction held 9 bases outside the gene matches. Germline CDR1 and CDR2: SGHRS and YFSETQ. CDR3 length: 15 residues.

The chain uses TRBV5-1 and TRBJ2-5; 7 bases are shared with TRBD2. The sequencing sample was made of peripheral blood. This receptor was obtained from a man aged 50 to 60 with active COVID-19. CDR3 nucleotide sequence: TGCGCCAGCAGCGGCGGAGGGGCGGGAGAAGAGACCCAGTACTTC. Amino acids: CASSGGGAGEETQYF.